The 21 T cell receptor beta chains listed next were all sequenced from one sample in a study of T cell responses to AZD1222 COVID-19 vaccine. Produced via immunoSEQ multiplex PCR; TCRdb's table is partial and in-frame only. This table holds approximately 85,000 clones, 80% to 90% found once. Sample: peripheral blood, taken on day 0 of AZD1222 vaccination. The receptor source for this set is an adult in good health.

V is TRBV11-1 and J is TRBJ2-1; 8 positions agree with TRBD2. The V gene's germline CDR1 is SGHAT and CDR2 FQDESV (reference sequence). The CDR3 spans 15 residues. After removal of 7 bases from V and 7 bases from J, the junction contained 12 bases not matched to a gene. The CDR3 DNA follows: TGTGCCAGCACTCCTTCGGGGGGGACGGGGAATGAGCAGTTCTTC. Translated: CASTPSGGTGNEQFF.

The CDR3 DNA sequence: TGTGCCAGCAAGACGGGACATCTAGCGAAAAAACTGTTTTTT. Amino acid sequence: CASKTGHLAKKLFF. The chain carries TRBV6-5 and TRBJ1-4; D perhaps matches TRBD1 (6 bases). The V end was cut by 7 bases, the J end by 9 bases, with 18 bases between. From germline, CDR1 is MNHEY and CDR2 SVGAGI. The CDR3 runs to 14 residues.

This sequence joins TRBV4-3 and TRBJ2-2; 8 nucleotides line up with TRBD2. Trimming removed 1 base from V and 0 bases from J; junction bases left unmatched: 4. The germline gives CDR1 LGHNA, CDR2 YSLEER. The CDR3 runs to 17 residues. Here the CDR3 reads CASSQVQAGANTGELFF. The CDR3 coding sequence is TGCGCCAGCAGCCAAGTTCAAGCGGGGGCGAACACCGGGGAGCTGTTTTTT.

The chain uses TRBV2 and TRBJ2-7; TRBD2 might be the D (5 bases). V lost 6 bases to trimming and J lost 0 bases, with 12 bases between them. The CDR3 length is 14 residues. Per the germline V gene, CDR1 is SNHLY and CDR2 is FYNNEI. The CDR3 DNA follows: TGTGCCAGCAGAGGACGGGGAAGCTCCTACGAGCAGTACTTC. Residues: CASRGRGSSYEQYF.

This chain connects TRBV14 to TRBJ1-1; no clear D. The length of the CDR3 is 14 residues. Germline V CDR1 and CDR2: SGHDN, FVKESK. Trimming pared 5 bases from V and 0 bases from J, leaving 10 bases between. Here the CDR3 DNA reads TGTGCCAGCAGCTTACGGACGGTGAACACTGAAGCTTTCTTT. This codes for CASSLRTVNTEAFF.

The rearrangement links TRBV24-1 to TRBJ2-7, with 8 bases aligning to TRBD1. Trimming cost V 5 bases and J 5 bases; bases outside gene matches: 7. This CDR3 is built from 14 residues. Germline lookup yields CDR1 KGHDR and CDR2 SFDVKD. In DNA, the CDR3 is TGTGCCACCAGTGCCCCCGCAGGGGGCGACGAGCAGTACTTC. This translates into CATSAPAGGDEQYF.

This clone was found once. This rearrangement joins TRBV7-9 to TRBJ1-2; TRBD1 matches at 7 bases. J lost 2 bases, V lost 3 bases, and 3 bases had no gene match. This CDR3 has 14 residues. In germline, CDR1 is SEHNR, CDR2 FQNEAQ (reference sequence). This CDR3 is CASSFAGGNYGYTF. In DNA, the CDR3 is TGTGCCAGCAGCTTCGCAGGGGGGAACTATGGCTACACCTTC.

V is TRBV5-6 and J is TRBJ1-1; D is possibly TRBD1 (6 bases). V shed 0 bases and J shed 4 bases, with 10 bases lying between them. The germline V gene has CDR1 SGHDT and CDR2 YYEEEE. CDR3 length equals 14 residues. Here the CDR3 reads CASSLDRAGTEAFF. The CDR3, as DNA: TGTGCCAGCAGCTTGGACAGGGCGGGCACTGAAGCTTTCTTT.

This clone was counted only a few times. The chain has TRBV19 and TRBJ1-5; D not certain. CDR1 is LNHDA and CDR2 is SQIVND in the germline V gene (reference sequence). The CDR3 sequence is 15 residues long. Trimming removed 4 bases from V and 2 bases from J, with 12 bases in between. This chain's CDR3 is CASSRRESGNQPQHF. The CDR3 coding sequence is TGTGCCAGTAGTAGGAGGGAGTCCGGCAATCAGCCCCAGCATTTT.

The rearrangement joins TRBV19 to TRBJ2-7; possible D gene TRBD1, 5 bases. Germline V gene sequence: CDR1 LNHDA, CDR2 SQIVND (reference sequence). Between the trimmed V and J ends, which lost 3 bases and 1 base, there was a span of 16 bases. The CDR3 spans 16 residues. CDR3 DNA sequence: TGTGCCAGTAGTATTGTTTGGGCGCAGGGTTCCTACGAGCAGTACTTC. Translating it yields CASSIVWAQGSYEQYF.

The rearrangement joins TRBV2 to TRBJ2-5, with TRBD1 matching 7 bases. Germline V gene lookup returns CDR1 SNHLY and CDR2 FYNNEI. CDR3 size: 15 residues. V trimming: 1 base; J trimming: 2 bases; junction bases outside the gene matches: 4. CDR3 loop: CASSEGLTGQETQYF. The CDR3 DNA is TGTGCCAGCAGTGAAGGTTTGACAGGGCAAGAGACCCAGTACTTC.

The V call is TRBV24-1, the J call TRBJ2-1; 15 bases map to TRBD2. The junction had 5 bases not matched to a gene; V was cut back by 3 bases and J by 0 bases. The CDR3 length is 19 residues. Germline V gives CDR1 KGHDR, CDR2 SFDVKD. The CDR3 DNA is TGTGCCACCAGTGATAGTGGACTAGCGGGAGGGAGCTCCTACAATGAGCAGTTCTTC. It encodes CATSDSGLAGGSSYNEQFF.

V gene TRBV5-4 combines with J gene TRBJ2-5, with TRBD2 matching over 8 bases. The CDR3 length is 17 residues. V was pared by 0 bases and J by 5 bases, with 12 bases of the junction left unmatched. Germline assignment: CDR1 SGHNT and CDR2 YYREEE (reference sequence). Here the CDR3 reads CASSLDPPGGLVETQYF. The DNA for the CDR3 is TGTGCCAGCAGCTTGGACCCCCCGGGGGGGTTAGTGGAGACCCAGTACTTC.

The chain carries TRBV24-1 and TRBJ2-1; no reliable D call. The CDR3 sequence is 13 residues long. CDR1 and CDR2 from the germline V gene are KGHDR and SFDVKD. V was trimmed by 4 bases and J by 12 bases, leaving 15 bases between them. In DNA, the CDR3 is TGTGCCACCAGTGACTCAAGAACCCCCAGGCAGTTCTTC. It specifies CATSDSRTPRQFF.

This clone occurred once. The chain uses TRBV19 and TRBJ1-5, with a tentative D call TRBD1 (5 bases). Trimming pared 3 bases from V and 4 bases from J, leaving 16 bases between. Germline V gene sequence: CDR1 LNHDA, CDR2 SQIVND (reference sequence). This CDR3 region has 16 residues. DNA of the CDR3: TGTGCCAGTAGTATTTATAACAGAGAGGGGAATCAGCCCCAGCATTTT. Protein sequence: CASSIYNREGNQPQHF.

This chain connects TRBV5-1 to TRBJ1-2; no definite D call. The CDR3 sequence is 15 residues long. Looked up from germline, CDR1 is SGHRS and CDR2 is YFSETQ. V lost 0 bases and J 6 bases, leaving 15 bases between the germline ends. CDR3 in amino acids: CASSLAGQTQDGYTF. Written as DNA, the CDR3 is TGCGCCAGCAGCTTGGCCGGGCAGACCCAGGATGGCTACACCTTC.

This rearrangement joins TRBV7-2 to TRBJ1-1; unclear D gene. The CDR3 is 13 residues long. V shed 1 base and J shed 6 bases, with 9 bases lying between them. The V gene's germline CDR1 is SGHTA and CDR2 FQGNSA. The CDR3 loop reads CASSLDPFAEAFF. CDR3 DNA: TGTGCCAGCAGCTTAGACCCTTTCGCTGAAGCTTTCTTT.

This rearrangement joins TRBV18 to TRBJ2-3; D is possibly TRBD2 (6 bases). Trimming took off 5 bases at V and 3 bases at J, with 9 bases between the two ends. This CDR3 is built from 13 residues. Germline V gene sequence: CDR1 KGHSH, CDR2 LQKENI. CDR3 sequence: CASSSSATDTQYF. CDR3 nucleotides: TGTGCCAGCTCATCTAGCGCAACAGATACGCAGTATTTT.

As regards this clone: The sample holds other DNA sequences that translate to the same CDR3. V and J are TRBV12-3 or TRBV12-4 and TRBJ1-1; D is uncertain. V lost 3 bases to trimming and J lost 1 base, with 6 bases between them. This CDR3 is built from 13 residues. CDR3 amino acids: CASSLRENTEAFF. Written as DNA, the CDR3 is TGTGCCAGCAGTTTGAGAGAGAACACTGAAGCTTTCTTT.

The chain is built from TRBV7-2 and TRBJ1-3; D unresolved. The germline V and J ends were trimmed by 5 bases and 5 bases, with 4 bases remaining between them. This CDR3 spans 11 amino acids. Germline-derived CDR1 and CDR2 are SGHTA and FQGNSA. CDR3 protein: CASSRRNTIYF. CDR3 in DNA: TGTGCCAGCAGCCGTAGAAACACCATATATTTT.

The chain couples TRBV7-9 to TRBJ2-3; TRBD2 might be the D (5 bases). Germline loops: CDR1 SEHNR, CDR2 FQNEAQ (reference sequence). This CDR3 comprises 15 residues. V lost 3 bases to trimming and J lost 3 bases, with 13 bases between them. CDR3 sequence reads: CASSFPAGRTDTQYF. The CDR3 coding sequence is TGTGCCAGCAGCTTTCCGGCGGGTCGAACAGATACGCAGTATTTT.